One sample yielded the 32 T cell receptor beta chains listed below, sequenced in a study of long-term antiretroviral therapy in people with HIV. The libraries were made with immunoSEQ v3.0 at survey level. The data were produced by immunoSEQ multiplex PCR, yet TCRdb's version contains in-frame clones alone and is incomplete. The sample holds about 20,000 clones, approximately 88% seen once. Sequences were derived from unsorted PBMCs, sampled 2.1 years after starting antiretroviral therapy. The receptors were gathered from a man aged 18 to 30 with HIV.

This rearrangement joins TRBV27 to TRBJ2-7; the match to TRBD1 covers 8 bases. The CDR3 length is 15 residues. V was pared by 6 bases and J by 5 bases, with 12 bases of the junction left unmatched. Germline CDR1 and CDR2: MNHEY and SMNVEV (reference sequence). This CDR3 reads CASSQRTGWRNEQYF. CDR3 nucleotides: TGTGCCAGCAGCCAGAGGACAGGGTGGAGGAACGAGCAGTACTTC.

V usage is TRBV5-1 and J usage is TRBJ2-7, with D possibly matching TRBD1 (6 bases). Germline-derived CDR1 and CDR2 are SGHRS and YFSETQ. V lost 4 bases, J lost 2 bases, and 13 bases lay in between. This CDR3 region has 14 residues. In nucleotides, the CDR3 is TGCGCCAGCAGCCCACTCCAGGGGACCTACGAGCAGTACTTC. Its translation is CASSPLQGTYEQYF.

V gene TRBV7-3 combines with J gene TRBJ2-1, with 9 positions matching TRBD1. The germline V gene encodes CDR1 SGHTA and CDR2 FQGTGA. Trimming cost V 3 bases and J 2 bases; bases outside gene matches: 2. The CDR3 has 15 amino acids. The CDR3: CASSLGQGAYNEQFF. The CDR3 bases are TGTGCCAGCAGCTTGGGACAGGGCGCCTACAATGAGCAGTTCTTC.

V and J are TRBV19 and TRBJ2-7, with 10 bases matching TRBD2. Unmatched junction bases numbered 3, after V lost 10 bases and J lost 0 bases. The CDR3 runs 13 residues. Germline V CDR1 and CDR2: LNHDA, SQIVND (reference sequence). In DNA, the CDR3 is TGTGCCACCGGACTAGCGGACTCCTACGAGCAGTACTTC. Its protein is CATGLADSYEQYF.

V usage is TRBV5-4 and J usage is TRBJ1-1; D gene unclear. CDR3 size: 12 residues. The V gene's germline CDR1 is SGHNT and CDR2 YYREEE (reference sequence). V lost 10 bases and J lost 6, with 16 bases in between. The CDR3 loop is CAGQTNEAEAFF. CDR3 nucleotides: TGTGCCGGCCAAACGAATGAGGCTGAAGCTTTCTTT.

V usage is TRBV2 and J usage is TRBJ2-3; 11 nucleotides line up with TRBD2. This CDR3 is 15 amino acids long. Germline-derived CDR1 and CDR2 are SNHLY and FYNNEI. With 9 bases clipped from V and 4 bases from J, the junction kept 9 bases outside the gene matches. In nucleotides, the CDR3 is TGTGCCAGTGATCTAGCGGGGGGAGGACCAGATACGCAGTATTTT. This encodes CASDLAGGGPDTQYF. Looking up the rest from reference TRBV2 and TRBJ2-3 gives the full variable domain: EPEVTQTPSHQVTQMGQEVILRCVPISNHLYFYWYRQILGQKVEFLVSFYNNEISEKSEIFDDQFSVERPDGSNFTLKIRSTKLEDSAMYFCASDLAGGGPDTQYFGPGTRLTVL.

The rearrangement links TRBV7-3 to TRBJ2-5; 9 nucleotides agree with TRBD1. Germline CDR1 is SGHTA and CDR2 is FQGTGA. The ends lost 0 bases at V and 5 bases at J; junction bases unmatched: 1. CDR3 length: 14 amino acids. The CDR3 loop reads CASSLTGQGETQYF. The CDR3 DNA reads TGTGCCAGCAGCTTAACCGGACAGGGGGAGACCCAGTACTTC.

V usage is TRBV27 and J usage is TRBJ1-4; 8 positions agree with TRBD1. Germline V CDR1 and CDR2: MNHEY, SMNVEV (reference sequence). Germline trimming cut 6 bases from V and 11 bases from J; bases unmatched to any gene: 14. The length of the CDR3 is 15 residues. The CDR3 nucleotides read TGTGCCAGCAGAGGGGGATGGACAGGGAGCACGAAACTGTTTTTT. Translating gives CASRGGWTGSTKLFF. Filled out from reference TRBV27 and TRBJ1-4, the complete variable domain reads EAQVTQNPRYLITVTGKKLTVTCSQNMNHEYMSWYRQDPGLGLRQIYYSMNVEVTDKGDVPEGYKVSRKEKRNFPLILESPSPNQTSLYFCASRGGWTGSTKLFFGSGTQLSVL.

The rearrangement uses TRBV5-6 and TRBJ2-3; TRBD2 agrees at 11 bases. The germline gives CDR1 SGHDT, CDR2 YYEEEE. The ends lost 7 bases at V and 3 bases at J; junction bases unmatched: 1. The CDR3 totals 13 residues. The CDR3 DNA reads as TGTGCCAGCGGGACTAGCGGAACAGATACGCAGTATTTT. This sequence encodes CASGTSGTDTQYF. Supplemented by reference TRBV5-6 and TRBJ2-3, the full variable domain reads DAGVTQSPTHLIKTRGQQVTLRCSPKSGHDTVSWYQQALGQGPQFIFQYYEEEERQRGNFPDRFSGHQFPNYSSELNVNALLLGDSALYLCASGTSGTDTQYFGPGTRLTVL.

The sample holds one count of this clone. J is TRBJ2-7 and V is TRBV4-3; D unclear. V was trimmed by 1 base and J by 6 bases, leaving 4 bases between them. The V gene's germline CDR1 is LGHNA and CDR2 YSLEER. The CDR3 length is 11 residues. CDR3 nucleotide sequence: TGCGCCAGCAGCCAAGGAGCCGAGCAGTACTTC. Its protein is CASSQGAEQYF.

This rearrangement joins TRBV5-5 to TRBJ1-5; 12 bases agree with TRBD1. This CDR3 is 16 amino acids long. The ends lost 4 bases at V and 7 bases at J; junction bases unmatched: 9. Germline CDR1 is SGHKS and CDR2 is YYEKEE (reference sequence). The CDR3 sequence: CASSPSGQGAKQPQHF. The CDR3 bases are TGTGCCAGCAGCCCCTCGGGACAGGGGGCGAAGCAGCCCCAGCATTTT.

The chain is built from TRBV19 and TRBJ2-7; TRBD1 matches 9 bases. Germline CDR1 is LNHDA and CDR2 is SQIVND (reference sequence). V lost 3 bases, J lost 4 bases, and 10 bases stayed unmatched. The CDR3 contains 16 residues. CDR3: CASSILHRGLGYEQYF. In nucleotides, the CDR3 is TGTGCCAGTAGTATTCTTCACAGGGGGCTAGGGTACGAGCAGTACTTC.

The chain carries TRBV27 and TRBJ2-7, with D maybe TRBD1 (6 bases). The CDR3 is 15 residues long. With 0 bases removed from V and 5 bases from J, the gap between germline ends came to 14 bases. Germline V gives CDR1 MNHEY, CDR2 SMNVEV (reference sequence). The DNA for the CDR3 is TGTGCCAGCAGTTTATCACAGGGTGCATTCGACGAGCAGTACTTC. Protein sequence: CASSLSQGAFDEQYF.

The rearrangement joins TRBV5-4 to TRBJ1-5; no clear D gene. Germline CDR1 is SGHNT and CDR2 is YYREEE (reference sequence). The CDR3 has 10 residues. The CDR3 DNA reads TGTTTGTTTAGCAATCAGCCCCAGCATTTT. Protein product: CLFSNQPQHF.

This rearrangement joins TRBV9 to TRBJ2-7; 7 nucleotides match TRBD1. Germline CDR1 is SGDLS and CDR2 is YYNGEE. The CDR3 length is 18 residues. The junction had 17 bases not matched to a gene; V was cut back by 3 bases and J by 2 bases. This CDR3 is CASSAGPGTGEDPYEQYF. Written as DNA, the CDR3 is TGTGCCAGCAGCGCAGGACCAGGAACAGGGGAAGATCCCTACGAGCAGTACTTC. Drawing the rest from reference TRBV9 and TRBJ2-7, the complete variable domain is DSGVTQTPKHLITATGQRVTLRCSPRSGDLSVYWYQQSLDQGLQFLIQYYNGEERAKGNILERFSAQQFPDLHSELNLSSLELGDSALYFCASSAGPGTGEDPYEQYFGPGTRLTVT.

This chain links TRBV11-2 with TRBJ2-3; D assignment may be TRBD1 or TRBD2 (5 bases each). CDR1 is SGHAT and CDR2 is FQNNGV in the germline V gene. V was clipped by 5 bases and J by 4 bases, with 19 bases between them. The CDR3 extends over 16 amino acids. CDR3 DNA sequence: TGTGCCAGCAGCCCGCACGGGACGCTCGGATCAGATACGCAGTATTTT. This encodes CASSPHGTLGSDTQYF.

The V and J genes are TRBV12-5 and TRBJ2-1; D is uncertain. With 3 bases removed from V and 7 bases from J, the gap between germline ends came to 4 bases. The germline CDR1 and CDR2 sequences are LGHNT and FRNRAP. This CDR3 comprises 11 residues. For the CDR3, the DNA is TGTGCTAGTGGTTTATGGAATGAGCAGTTCTTC. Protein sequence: CASGLWNEQFF.

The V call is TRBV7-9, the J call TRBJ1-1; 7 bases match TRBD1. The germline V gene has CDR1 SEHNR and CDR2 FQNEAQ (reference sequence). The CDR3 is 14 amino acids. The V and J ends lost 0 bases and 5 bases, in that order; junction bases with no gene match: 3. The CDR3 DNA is TGTGCCAGCAGCTTAGCCAGGGGGTCTACTGAAGCTTTCTTT. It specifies CASSLARGSTEAFF.

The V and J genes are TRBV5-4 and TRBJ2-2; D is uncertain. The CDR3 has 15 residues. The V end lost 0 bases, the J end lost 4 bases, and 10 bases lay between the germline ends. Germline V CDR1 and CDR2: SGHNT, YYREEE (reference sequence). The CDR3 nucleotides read TGTGCCAGCAGCTTGGAAGAAGGGCGCACCGGGGAGCTGTTTTTT. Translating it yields CASSLEEGRTGELFF.

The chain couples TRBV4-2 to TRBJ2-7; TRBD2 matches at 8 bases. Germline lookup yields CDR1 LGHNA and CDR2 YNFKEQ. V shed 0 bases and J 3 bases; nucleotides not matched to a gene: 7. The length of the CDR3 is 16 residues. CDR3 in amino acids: CASSQDQAGEGYEQYF. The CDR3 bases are TGTGCCAGCAGCCAAGATCAAGCGGGGGAAGGCTACGAGCAGTACTTC.

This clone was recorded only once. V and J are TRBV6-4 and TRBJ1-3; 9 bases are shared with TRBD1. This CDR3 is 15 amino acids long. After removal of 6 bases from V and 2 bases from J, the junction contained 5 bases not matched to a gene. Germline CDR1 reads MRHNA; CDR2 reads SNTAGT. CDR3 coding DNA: TGTGCCAGCAGCCAACAGGGGGCGACTGGAAACACCATATATTTT. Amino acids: CASSQQGATGNTIYF.

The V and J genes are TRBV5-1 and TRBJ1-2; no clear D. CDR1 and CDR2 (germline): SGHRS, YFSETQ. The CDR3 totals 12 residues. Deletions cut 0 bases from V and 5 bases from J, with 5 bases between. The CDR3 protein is CASSLGGYGYTF. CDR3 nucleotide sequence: TGCGCCAGCAGCTTGGGGGGTTATGGCTACACCTTC.

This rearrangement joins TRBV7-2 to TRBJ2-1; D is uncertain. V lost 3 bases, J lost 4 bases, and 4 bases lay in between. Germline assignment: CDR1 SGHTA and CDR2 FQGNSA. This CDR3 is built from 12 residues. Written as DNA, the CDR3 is TGTGCCAGCAGCTTCATATACAATGAGCAGTTCTTC. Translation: CASSFIYNEQFF.

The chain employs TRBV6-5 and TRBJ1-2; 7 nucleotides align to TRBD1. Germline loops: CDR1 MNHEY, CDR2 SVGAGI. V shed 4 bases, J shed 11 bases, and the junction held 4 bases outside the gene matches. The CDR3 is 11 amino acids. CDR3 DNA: TGTGCCAGCAGTTCTCCAGGGGGTTACACCTTC. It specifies CASSSPGGYTF.

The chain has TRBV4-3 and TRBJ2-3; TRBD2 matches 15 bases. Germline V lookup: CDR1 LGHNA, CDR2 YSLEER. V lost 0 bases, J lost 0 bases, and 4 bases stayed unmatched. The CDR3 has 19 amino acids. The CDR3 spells CASSQEGGLAGGSTDTQYF. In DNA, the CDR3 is TGCGCCAGCAGCCAAGAGGGGGGACTAGCGGGGGGCAGCACAGATACGCAGTATTTT.

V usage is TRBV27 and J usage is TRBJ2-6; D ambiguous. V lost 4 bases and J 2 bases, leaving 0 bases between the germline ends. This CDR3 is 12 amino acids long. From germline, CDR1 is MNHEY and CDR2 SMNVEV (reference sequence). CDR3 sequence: CASSSGANVLTF. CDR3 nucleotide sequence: TGTGCCAGCAGTTCTGGGGCCAACGTCCTGACTTTC.

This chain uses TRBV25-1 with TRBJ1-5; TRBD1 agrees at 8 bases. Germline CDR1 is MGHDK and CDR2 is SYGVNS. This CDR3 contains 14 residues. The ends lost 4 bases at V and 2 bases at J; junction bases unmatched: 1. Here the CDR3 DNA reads TGTGCCAGCAGTGCGACAGGGGGCAATCAGCCCCAGCATTTT. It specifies CASSATGGNQPQHF. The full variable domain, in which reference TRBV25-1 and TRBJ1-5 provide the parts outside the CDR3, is EADIYQTPRYLVIGTGKKITLECSQTMGHDKMYWYQQDPGMELHLIHYSYGVNSTEKGDLSSESTVSRIRTEHFPLTLESARPSHTSQYLCASSATGGNQPQHFGDGTRLSIL.

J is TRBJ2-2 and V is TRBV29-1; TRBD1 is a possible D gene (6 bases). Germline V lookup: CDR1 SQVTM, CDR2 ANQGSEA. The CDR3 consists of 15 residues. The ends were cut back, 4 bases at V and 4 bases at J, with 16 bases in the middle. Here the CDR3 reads CSVVKRTGPTGELFF. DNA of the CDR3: TGCAGCGTTGTAAAGAGAACAGGGCCCACCGGGGAGCTGTTTTTT.

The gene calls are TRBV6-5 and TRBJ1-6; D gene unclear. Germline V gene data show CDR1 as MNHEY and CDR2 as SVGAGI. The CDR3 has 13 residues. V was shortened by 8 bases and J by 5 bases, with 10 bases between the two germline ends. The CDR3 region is CASRLGNNSPLHF. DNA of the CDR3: TGTGCCAGCCGCCTGGGGAATAATTCACCCCTCCACTTT.

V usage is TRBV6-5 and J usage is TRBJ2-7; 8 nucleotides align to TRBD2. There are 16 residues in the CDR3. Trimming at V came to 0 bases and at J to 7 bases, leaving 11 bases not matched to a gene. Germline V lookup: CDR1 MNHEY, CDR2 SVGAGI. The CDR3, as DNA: TGTGCCAGCAGTTACTCTATCAGCGGGAGATCAAGGGAGCAGTACTTC. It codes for CASSYSISGRSREQYF.

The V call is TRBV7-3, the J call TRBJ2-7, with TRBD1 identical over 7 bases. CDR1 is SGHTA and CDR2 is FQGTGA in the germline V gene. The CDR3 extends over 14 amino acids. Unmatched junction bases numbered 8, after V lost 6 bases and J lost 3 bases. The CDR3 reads CASRSDRDSYEQYF. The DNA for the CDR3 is TGTGCCAGCAGATCCGACCGGGACAGCTACGAGCAGTACTTC.

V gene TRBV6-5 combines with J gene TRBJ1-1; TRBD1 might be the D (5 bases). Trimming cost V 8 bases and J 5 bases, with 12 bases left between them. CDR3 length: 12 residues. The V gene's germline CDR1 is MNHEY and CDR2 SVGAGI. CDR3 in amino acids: CASGGSGTEAFF. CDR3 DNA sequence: TGTGCCAGCGGGGGGTCGGGGACTGAAGCTTTCTTT.